The subject of this entry is one T cell receptor (beta chain). Its target antigen remains unknown. Base-call qualities are not available, and no considerably larger clone is one nucleotide away. At the junction V is shortened by 6 bases and J by 8 bases; bases outside the gene matches: 9. The CDR3 spans 13 residues, from the cysteine through the phenylalanine. The kept DNA is CDR3 alone, 39 bases in frame from the first base. Per the germline V gene (reference sequence), MNHEY is the CDR1 and SMNVEV is the CDR2. The data were taken from a study of T cells after posttransplantation cyclophosphamide (dated by TCRdb to 2016 to 2017). Concerning the study at large: Using TRB sequencing, the study followed how the T cell repertoire reconstituted after myeloablative bone marrow transplantation in which posttransplantation cyclophosphamide served as GVHD prophylaxis. TRB sequencing was performed on blood from all 35 or so PTCy patients with 1-year posttransplant specimens. Antigen receptor sequencing covered samples from a few dozen PTCy-treated patients and approximately 15 of their related bone marrow donors. Public TRB sequences were compared against a database of over 3,000 sequences linked to responses to pathogens, tumor antigens, self-antigens and alloantigens. TRA and TRB clonality were tightly correlated in several samples, so subsequent TCR analyses focused on TRB only. In 3 patients, up to 3 additional blood samples taken between 2 and 5.2 years after transplant also underwent TRB sequencing, as did pretransplant blood from several patients.

On the study overall, not on this receptor specifically: The TRB repertoires of T cells infiltrating skin or GI tract showed only limited overlap with the TRB repertoires of T cells in blood. Donor-recipient similarity was low at 1-2 months but increased during the first year, and donor CD8+ memory clones often dominated later blood repertoires. Across under 50 patients, recipient CMV seropositivity and CMV reactivation were highly associated with TRB clonality; PTCy diversity was similar to CNI/methotrexate controls.

Genomic DNA was used for TRB sequencing, which was performed with the immunoSEQ assay at survey resolution or with the hsTCRB kit. As for the authors' bioinformatics: Initial read processing used immunoSEQ software, and repertoire analyses used the LymphoSeq R package. For each TRB dataset, clonality was calculated as 1 minus normalized Shannon entropy, and the Gini coefficient was computed as well. Phenotypes of unsorted samples were inferred by mapping TRB sequences from sorted subsets of the recipient or donor onto the same recipient's unsorted samples. The clones in this table, taken by TCRdb from immuneACCESS, are in-frame only. Not every clone is retained; where verified, under half of the shortfall comes from an unresolved V gene, and the cause of the rest is unknown. Clone size and the V and J calls come from that table; the DNA yielded D and trimming. Within this sample are tens of thousands of clones, with approximately 98% of them counted one time only. More than 0.15% of the sample goes to the ten largest clones.

Naive T cells were defined as viable CD3+CD4+ or CD3+CD8+ cells that were CCR7+CD45RA+CD45RO-CD95-CD27+CD28+. On the day of marrow donation, related bone marrow donors gave peripheral blood samples. Mononuclear cells from peripheral blood and bone marrow were separated by Ficoll-Hypaque density centrifugation and then cryopreserved. CD4+ and CD8+ T cells, including naive and memory subsets, were sorted by FACS using a FACSAria II. The clonotype comes from a man aged 40-50 years in good health, CMV-negative, and a related stem cell transplant donor. In this chain, TRBV27 is recombined with TRBJ1-2; TRBD1 agrees with 7 junctional bases. Sequenced input: naive CD4+ T cells sorted from PBMCs. The CDR3 region: CASSGDRDGGYTF. The base sequence is TGTGCCAGCAGCGGCGACAGGGATGGCGGCTACACCTTC.